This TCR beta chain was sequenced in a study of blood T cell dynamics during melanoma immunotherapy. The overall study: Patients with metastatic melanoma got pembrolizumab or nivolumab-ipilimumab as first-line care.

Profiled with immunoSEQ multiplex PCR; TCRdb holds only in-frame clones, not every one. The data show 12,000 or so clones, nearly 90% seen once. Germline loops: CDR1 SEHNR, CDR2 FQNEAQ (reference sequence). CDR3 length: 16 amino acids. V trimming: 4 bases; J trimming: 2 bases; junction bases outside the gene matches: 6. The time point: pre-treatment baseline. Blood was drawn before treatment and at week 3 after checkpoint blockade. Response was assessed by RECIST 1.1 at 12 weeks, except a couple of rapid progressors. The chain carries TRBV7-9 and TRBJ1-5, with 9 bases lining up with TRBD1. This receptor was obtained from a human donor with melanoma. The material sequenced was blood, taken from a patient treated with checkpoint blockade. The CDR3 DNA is TGTGCCAGCAGCTCACAGGGGGCGCTTGGCAATCAGCCCCAGCATTTT. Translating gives CASSSQGALGNQPQHF.